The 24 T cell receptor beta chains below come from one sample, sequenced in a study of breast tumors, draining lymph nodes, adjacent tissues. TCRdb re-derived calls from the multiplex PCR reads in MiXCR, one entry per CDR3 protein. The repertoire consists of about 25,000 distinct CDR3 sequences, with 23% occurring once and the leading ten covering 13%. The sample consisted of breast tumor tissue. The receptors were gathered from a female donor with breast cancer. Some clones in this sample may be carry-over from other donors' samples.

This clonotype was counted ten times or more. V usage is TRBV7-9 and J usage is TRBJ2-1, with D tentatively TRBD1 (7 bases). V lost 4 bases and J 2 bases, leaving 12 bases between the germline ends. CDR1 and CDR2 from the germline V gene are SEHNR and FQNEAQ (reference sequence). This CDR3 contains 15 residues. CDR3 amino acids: CASSSGGTAYNEQFF. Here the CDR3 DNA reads TGTGCCAGCAGCTCAGGCGGGACAGCCTACAATGAGCAGTTCTTC.

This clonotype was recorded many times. The CDR3 DNA reads TGCAGTGCAGTAGTGGGGGAGACCCAGTACTTC. Protein product: CSAVVGETQYF. This rearrangement joins TRBV20-1 to TRBJ2-5; D is uncertain. Germline assignment: CDR1 DFQATT and CDR2 SNEGSKA (reference sequence). The CDR3 consists of 11 residues. V lost 6 bases to trimming and J lost 5 bases, with 10 bases between them.

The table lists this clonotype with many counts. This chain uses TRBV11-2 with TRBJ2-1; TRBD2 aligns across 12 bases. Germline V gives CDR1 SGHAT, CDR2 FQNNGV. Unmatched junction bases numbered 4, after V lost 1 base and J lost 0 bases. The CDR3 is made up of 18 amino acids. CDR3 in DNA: TGTGCCAGCAGCTTAGGGACTAGCGGGAAGAGCTCCTACAATGAGCAGTTCTTC. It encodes CASSLGTSGKSSYNEQFF. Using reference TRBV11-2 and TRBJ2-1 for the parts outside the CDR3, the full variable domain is EAGVAQSPRYKIIEKRQSVAFWCNPISGHATLYWYQQILGQGPKLLIQFQNNGVVDDSQLPKDRFSAERLKGVDSTLKIQPAKLEDSAVYLCASSLGTSGKSSYNEQFFGPGTRLTVL.

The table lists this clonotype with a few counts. The chain's CDR3 is CASIPLGVSSYNEQFF. The CDR3 DNA reads TGTGCCAGCATCCCACTCGGGGTAAGCTCCTACAATGAGCAGTTCTTC. This chain uses TRBV27 with TRBJ2-1; weak D call: TRBD2 (5 bases). V lost 7 bases to trimming and J lost 0 bases, with 16 bases between them. This CDR3 is built from 16 residues. Germline V gene data show CDR1 as MNHEY and CDR2 as SMNVEV (reference sequence).

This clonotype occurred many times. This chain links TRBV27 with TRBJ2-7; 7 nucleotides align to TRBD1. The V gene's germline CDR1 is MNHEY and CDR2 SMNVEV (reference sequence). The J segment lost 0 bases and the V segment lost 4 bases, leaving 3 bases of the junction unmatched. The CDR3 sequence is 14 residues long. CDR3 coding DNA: TGTGCCAGCAGTTCGACAGGGAACTCCTACGAGCAGTACTTC. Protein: CASSSTGNSYEQYF.

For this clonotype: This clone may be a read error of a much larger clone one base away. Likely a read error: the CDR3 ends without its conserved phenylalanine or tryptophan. This CDR3 is CASSLQDTDTQYL. CDR3 nucleotide sequence: TGTGCCAGCAGTTTGCAGGACACAGATACGCAGTATTTG. The chain has TRBV7-6 and TRBJ2-3; D unresolved. The CDR3 consists of 13 residues. From germline, CDR1 is SGHVS and CDR2 FNYEAQ. V gave up 6 bases and J gave up 2 bases, with 9 bases separating them.

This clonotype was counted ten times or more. The DNA for the CDR3 is TGTGCCAGCAGTCCTTCGAGGGAGTTCTATGGCTACACCTTC. As protein: CASSPSREFYGYTF. The rearrangement uses TRBV6-5 and TRBJ1-2; D is unresolved. V gave up 5 bases and J gave up 4 bases, with 14 bases separating them. This CDR3 is 14 amino acids long. In germline, CDR1 is MNHEY, CDR2 SVGAGI.

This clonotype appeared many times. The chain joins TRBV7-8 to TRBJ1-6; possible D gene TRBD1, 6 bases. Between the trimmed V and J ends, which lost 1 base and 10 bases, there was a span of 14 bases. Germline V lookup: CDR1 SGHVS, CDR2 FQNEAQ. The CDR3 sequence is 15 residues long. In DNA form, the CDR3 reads TGTGCCAGCAGCTTAGATACAGGGCCAGGGTCACCCCTCCACTTT. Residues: CASSLDTGPGSPLHF.

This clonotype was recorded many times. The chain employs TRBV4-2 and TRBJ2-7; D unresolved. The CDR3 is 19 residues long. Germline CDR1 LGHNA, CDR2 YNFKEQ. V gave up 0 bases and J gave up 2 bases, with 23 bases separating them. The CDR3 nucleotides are TGTGCCAGCAGCCAAGATAAGGGAAACCCCGGTGTATCAGCCTACGAGCAGTACTTC. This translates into CASSQDKGNPGVSAYEQYF.

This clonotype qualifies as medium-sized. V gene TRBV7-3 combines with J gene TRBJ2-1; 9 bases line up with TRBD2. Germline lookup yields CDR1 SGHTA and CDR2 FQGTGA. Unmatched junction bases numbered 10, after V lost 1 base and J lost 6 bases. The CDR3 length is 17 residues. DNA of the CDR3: TGTGCCAGCAGCTTAATGGGCGTAGGGACTAGCTTCAATGAGCAGTTCTTC. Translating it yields CASSLMGVGTSFNEQFF.

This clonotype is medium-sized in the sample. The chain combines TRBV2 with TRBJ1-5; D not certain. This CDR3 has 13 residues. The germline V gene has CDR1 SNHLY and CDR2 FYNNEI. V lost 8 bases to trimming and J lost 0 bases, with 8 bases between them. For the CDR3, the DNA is TGTGCCAGCTCATTAAATAGCAATCAGCCCCAGCATTTT. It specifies CASSLNSNQPQHF. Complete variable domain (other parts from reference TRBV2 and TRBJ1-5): EPEVTQTPSHQVTQMGQEVILRCVPISNHLYFYWYRQILGQKVEFLVSFYNNEISEKSEIFDDQFSVERPDGSNFTLKIRSTKLEDSAMYFCASSLNSNQPQHFGDGTRLSIL.

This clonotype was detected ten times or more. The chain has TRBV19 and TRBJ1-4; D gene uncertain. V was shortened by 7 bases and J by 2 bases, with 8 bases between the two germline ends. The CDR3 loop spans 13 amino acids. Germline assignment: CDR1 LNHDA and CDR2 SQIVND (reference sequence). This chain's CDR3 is CASNGVTNEKLFF. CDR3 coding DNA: TGTGCCAGTAACGGGGTTACTAATGAAAAACTGTTTTTT.

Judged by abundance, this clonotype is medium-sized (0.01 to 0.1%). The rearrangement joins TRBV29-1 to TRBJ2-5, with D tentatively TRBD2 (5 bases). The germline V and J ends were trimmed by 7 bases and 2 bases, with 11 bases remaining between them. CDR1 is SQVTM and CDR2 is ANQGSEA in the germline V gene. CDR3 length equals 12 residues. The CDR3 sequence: CSAMDSQETQYF. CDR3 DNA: TGCAGCGCAATGGACTCACAAGAGACCCAGTACTTC.

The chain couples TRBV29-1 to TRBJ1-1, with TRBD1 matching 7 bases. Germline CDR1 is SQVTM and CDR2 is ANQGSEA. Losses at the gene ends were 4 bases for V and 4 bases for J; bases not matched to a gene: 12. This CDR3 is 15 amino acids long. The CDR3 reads CSVGGETGVRTEAFF. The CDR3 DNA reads TGCAGCGTTGGGGGGGAAACAGGGGTCCGCACTGAAGCTTTCTTT.

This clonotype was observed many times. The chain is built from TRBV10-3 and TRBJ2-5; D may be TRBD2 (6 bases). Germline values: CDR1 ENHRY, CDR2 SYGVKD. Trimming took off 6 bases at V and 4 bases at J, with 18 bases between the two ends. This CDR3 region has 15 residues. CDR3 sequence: CAIRGGGASGETQYF. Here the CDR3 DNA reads TGTGCCATCAGAGGTGGAGGGGCGTCCGGAGAGACCCAGTACTTC.

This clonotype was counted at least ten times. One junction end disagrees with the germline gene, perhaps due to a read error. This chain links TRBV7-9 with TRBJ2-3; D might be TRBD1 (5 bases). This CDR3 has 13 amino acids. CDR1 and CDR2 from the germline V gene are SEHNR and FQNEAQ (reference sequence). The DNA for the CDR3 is TGTGCCAGCAGCTTAGACTCTGGTAAAGAAGGGGTTTTT. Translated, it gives CASSLDSGKEGVF.

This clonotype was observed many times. The CDR3: CASSQMGSNYGYTF. The CDR3 DNA reads TGTGCCAGCAGCCAAATGGGCAGCAACTATGGCTACACCTTC. The chain recombines TRBV3-1 with TRBJ1-2; D call uncertain. This CDR3 contains 14 residues. Germline V gene sequence: CDR1 LGHDT, CDR2 YNNKEL (reference sequence). V was pared by 2 bases and J by 2 bases, with 9 bases between. The full variable domain, completed using reference TRBV3-1 and TRBJ1-2, is DTAVSQTPKYLVTQMGNDKSIKCEQNLGHDTMYWYKQDSKKFLKIMFSYNNKELIINETVPNRFSPKSPDKAHLNLHINSLELGDSAVYFCASSQMGSNYGYTFGSGTRLTVV.

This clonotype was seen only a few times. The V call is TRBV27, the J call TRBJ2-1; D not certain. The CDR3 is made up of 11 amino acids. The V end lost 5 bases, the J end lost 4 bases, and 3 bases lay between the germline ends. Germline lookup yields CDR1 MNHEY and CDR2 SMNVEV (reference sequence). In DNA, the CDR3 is TGTGCCAGCAGTAATTACAATGAGCAGTTCTTC. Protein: CASSNYNEQFF.

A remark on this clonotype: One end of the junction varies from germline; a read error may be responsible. CDR3 bases: TGCGCCGGCAGCCCCCGGGGGGTTAACACTGAAGCTTTCTTT. Its protein product is CAGSPRGVNTEAFF. The rearrangement links TRBV5-1 to TRBJ1-1; a possible D gene is TRBD1 (5 bases). Germline CDR1 reads SGHRS; CDR2 reads YFSETQ. CDR3 length: 14 residues.

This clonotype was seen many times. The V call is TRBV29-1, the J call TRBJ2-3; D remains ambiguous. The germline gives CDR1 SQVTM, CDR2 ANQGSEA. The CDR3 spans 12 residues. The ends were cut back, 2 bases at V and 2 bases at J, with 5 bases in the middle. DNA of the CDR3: TGCAGCGTTGAATTCTTCACAGATACGCAGTATTTT. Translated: CSVEFFTDTQYF.

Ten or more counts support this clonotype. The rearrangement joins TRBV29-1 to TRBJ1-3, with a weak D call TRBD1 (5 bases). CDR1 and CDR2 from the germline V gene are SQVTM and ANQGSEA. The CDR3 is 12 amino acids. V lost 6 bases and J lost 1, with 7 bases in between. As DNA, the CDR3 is TGCAGCGTAAAGGGGTCTGGAAACACCATATATTTT. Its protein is CSVKGSGNTIYF.

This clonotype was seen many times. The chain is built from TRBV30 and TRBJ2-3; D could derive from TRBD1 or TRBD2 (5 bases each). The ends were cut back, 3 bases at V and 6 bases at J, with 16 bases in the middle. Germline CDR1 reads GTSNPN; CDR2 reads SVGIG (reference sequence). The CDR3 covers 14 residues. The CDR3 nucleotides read TGTGCCTGGAGCGGGGACCCTCGTCAGGATACGCAGTATTTT. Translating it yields CAWSGDPRQDTQYF.

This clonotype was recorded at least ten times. CDR3 DNA: TGTGCCAGCACCTTAGCGGGACGGAACACCGGGGAGCTGTTTTTT. Translated, it gives CASTLAGRNTGELFF. This sequence joins TRBV12-3 or TRBV12-4 and TRBJ2-2; 8 bases fit TRBD2. J lost 1 base, V lost 7 bases, and 5 bases had no gene match. CDR3 length: 15 residues.

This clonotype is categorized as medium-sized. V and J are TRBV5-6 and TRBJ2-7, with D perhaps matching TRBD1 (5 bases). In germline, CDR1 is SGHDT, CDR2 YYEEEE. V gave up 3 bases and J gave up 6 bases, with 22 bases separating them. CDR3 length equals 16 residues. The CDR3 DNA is TGTGCCAGCAGCTGGACAAGCTGGGTGTTGGGTTCCGAGCAGTACTTC. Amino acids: CASSWTSWVLGSEQYF.